This entry describes one T cell receptor beta chain. What it recognizes is unknown. Trimming shortened V by 4 bases and J by 8 bases, and 22 bases separated the two germline ends. Germline CDR1 SGHRS, CDR2 YFSETQ. The CDR3 contains 16 residues. The data are from a study of CD8+CD57+ T cells in acquired aplastic anemia. Study overall: Roughly 3 ug was the average amount of DNA from sorted CD4+ and CD8+ cells. There were roughly 11 million reads, on average, for CD4+ cells from healthy donors. Whole-study findings and limits: Statistical testing detected no significant gap in CD8+ Simpson's diversity between patients and controls. The study identified about 30 CD8+ CDR3 sequences shared by patients and controls.

Genomic DNA was employed as the template in profiling TCR beta VDJ and CDR3. MiXCR was run by TCRdb on the reads, yielding one entry per CDR3 protein. The sample shows hundreds of thousands of distinct CDR3 sequences, just under 70% of them seen only once. The sample comprised sorted CD4+, CD8+, or CD8+CD57+ T cells (not recorded which) from PBMCs. The origin of this receptor is a human donor in good health, serving as a control. V usage is TRBV5-1 and J usage is TRBJ2-1; tentative D call: TRBD1 (6 bases). The CDR3 DNA sequence: TGCGCCAGCAGCCCCGGGCAGGGCCTGCCAGGGGATGAGCAGTTCTTC. This codes for CASSPGQGLPGDEQFF.